The clone carrying this T cell receptor (beta chain) was recorded a few times. The antigen remains undetermined. The sequenced template was cDNA made from the entire isolated RNA. Generated by immunoSEQ multiplex PCR, the TCRdb table keeps only in-frame clones and is missing some. Of some 410,000 clones in the sample, approximately 13% were seen once. The sample originates from a study of beta chain features in type 1 diabetes. Study findings and constraints: More deletions and fewer insertions at VDJ junctions were seen in type 1 diabetes patients.

Based on CD45RO/CCR7/CD25/CD127/CD95/CD27, CD4+ regulatory, stem cell-like memory, naive and central memory cells were sorted. The authors obtained over 95% purity in all sorted populations. The germline gives CDR1 SGHRS, CDR2 YFSETQ. V shed 3 bases and J shed 11 bases, with 14 bases lying between them. The CDR3 is 12 residues long. The sequenced sample consisted of naive CD4+ T cells from blood. V usage is TRBV5-1 and J usage is TRBJ1-1, with a weak D call TRBD1 (5 bases). The TCR originated in a man aged 25-45 years in good health. This chain's CDR3 is CASSSGTERAFF. The CDR3 region has the DNA TGCGCCAGCAGCTCAGGGACCGAACGGGCTTTCTTT.